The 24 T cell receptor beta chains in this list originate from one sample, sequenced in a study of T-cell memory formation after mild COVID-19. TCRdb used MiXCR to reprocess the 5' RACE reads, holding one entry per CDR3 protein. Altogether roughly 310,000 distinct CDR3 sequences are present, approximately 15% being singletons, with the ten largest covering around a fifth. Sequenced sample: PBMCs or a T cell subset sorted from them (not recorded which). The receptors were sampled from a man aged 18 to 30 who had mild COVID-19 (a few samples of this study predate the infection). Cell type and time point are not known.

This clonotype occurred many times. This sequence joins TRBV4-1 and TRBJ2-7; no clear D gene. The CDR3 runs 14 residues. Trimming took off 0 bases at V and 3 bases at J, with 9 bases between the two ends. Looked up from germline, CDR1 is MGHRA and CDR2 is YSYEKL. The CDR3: CASSQENSGYEQYV. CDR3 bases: TGCGCCAGCAGCCAAGAAAACTCCGGCTACGAGCAGTACGTC.

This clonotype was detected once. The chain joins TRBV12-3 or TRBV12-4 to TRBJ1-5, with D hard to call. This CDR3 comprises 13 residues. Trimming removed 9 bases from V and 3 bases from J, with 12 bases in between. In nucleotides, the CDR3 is TGTGCCAGTTCTATTAGGGACAATCAGCCCCAGCATTTT. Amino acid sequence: CASSIRDNQPQHF.

DNA of the CDR3: TGTGCCACCAGTATACCGGGAGGGATCGCTTTCTTT. Its translation is CATSIPGGIAFF. V and J are TRBV24-1 and TRBJ1-1; D is unclear. Trimming cost V 6 bases and J 11 bases, with 15 bases left between them. Per germline, CDR1 KGHDR and CDR2 SFDVKD. CDR3 length: 12 amino acids.

Written as DNA, the CDR3 is TGCAGCGTTGAACCCCAATACACCTTC. Its protein product is CSVEPQYTF. The chain employs TRBV29-1 and TRBJ1-2; D not resolved. V lost 2 bases and J 11 bases, leaving 6 bases between the germline ends. This CDR3 spans 9 amino acids. CDR1 and CDR2 (germline): SQVTM, ANQGSEA.

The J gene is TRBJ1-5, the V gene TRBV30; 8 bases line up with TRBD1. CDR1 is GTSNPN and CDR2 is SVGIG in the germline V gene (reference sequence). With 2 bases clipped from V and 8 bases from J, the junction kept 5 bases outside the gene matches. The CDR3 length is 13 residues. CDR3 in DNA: TGTGCCTGGAGTTCGACAGGGGTAGAGCCCCAGCATTTT. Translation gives CAWSSTGVEPQHF. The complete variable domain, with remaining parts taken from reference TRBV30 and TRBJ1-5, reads SQTIHQWPATLVQPVGSPLSLECTVEGTSNPNLYWYRQAAGRGLQLLFYSVGIGQISSEVPQNLSASRPQDRQFILSSKKLLLSDSGFYLCAWSSTGVEPQHFGDGTRLSIL.

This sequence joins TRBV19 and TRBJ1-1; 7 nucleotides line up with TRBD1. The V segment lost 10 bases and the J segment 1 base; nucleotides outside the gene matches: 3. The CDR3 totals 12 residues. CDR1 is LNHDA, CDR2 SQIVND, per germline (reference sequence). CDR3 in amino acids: CAIRQGNTEAFF. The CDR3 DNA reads TGTGCCATTCGACAGGGGAACACTGAAGCTTTCTTT.

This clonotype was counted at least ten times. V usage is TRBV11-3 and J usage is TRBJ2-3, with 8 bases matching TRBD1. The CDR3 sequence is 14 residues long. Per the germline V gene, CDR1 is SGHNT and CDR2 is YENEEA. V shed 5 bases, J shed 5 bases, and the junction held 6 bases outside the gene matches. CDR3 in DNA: TGTGCCAGCAGCCGAGGACAGGGAATAGATACGCAGTATTTT. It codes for CASSRGQGIDTQYF.

The CDR3 sequence is CAISRGRVDEQFF. The CDR3 bases are TGTGCCATCAGCAGGGGCAGGGTTGATGAGCAGTTCTTC. J is TRBJ2-1 and V is TRBV10-3; TRBD1 might be the D (6 bases). The CDR3 contains 13 residues. Between the trimmed V and J ends, which lost 6 bases and 8 bases, there was a span of 14 bases. The V gene's germline CDR1 is ENHRY and CDR2 SYGVKD.

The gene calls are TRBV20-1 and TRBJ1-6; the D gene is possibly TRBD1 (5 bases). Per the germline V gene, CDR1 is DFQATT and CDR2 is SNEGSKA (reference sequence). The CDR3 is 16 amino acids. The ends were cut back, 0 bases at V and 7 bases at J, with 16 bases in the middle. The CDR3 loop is CSARDGAAGFNSPLHF. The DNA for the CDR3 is TGCAGTGCTAGAGATGGGGCGGCGGGGTTCAATTCACCCCTCCACTTT.

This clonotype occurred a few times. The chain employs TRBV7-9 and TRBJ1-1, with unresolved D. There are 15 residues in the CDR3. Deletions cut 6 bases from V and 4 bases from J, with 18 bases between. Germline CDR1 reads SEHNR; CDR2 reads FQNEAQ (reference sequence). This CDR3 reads CASREDGLPGTEAFF. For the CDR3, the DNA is TGTGCCAGCAGGGAGGATGGACTTCCGGGCACTGAAGCTTTCTTT.

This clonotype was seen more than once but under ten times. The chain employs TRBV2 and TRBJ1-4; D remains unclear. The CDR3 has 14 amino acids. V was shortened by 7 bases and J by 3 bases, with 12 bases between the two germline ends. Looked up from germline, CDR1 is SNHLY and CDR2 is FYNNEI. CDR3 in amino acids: CASTQWMANEKLFF. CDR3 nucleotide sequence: TGTGCCAGCACCCAGTGGATGGCTAATGAAAAACTGTTTTTT.

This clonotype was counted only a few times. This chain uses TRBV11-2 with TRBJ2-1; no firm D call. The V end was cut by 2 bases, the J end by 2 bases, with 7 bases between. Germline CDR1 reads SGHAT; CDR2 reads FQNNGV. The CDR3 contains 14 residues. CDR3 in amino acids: CASSLSATYNEQFF. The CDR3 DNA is TGTGCCAGCAGCTTATCGGCCACCTACAATGAGCAGTTCTTC.

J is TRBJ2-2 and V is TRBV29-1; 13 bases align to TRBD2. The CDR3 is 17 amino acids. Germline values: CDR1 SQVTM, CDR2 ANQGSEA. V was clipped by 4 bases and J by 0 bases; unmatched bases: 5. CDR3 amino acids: CSVVGTSGDANTGELFF. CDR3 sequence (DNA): TGCAGCGTTGTTGGGACTAGCGGGGACGCGAACACCGGGGAGCTGTTTTTT.

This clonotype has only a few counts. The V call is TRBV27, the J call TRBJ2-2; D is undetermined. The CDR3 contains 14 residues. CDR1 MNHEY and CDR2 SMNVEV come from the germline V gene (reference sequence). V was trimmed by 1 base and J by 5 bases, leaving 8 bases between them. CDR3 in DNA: TGTGCCAGCAGTTTATTCTTGGGGACCGGGGAGCTGTTTTTT. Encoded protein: CASSLFLGTGELFF.

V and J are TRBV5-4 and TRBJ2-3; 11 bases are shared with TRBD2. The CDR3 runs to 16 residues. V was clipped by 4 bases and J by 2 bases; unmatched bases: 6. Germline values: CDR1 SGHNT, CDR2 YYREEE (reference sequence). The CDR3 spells CASSTRLAGITDTQYF. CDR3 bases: TGTGCCAGCAGCACGAGACTAGCGGGAATCACAGATACGCAGTATTTT.

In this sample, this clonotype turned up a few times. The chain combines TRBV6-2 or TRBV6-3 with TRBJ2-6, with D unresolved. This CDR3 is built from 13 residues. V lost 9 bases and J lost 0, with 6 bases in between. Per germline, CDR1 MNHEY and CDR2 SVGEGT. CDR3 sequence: CASQSSGANVLTF. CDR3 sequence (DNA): TGTGCCAGTCAGAGCTCTGGGGCCAACGTCCTGACTTTC.

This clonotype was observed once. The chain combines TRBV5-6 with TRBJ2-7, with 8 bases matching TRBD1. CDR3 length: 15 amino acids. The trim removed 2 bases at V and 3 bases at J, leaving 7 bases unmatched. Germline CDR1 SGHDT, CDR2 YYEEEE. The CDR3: CASSLRDRKHYEQYF. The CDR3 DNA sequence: TGTGCCAGCAGCTTAAGGGACAGGAAACACTACGAGCAGTACTTC. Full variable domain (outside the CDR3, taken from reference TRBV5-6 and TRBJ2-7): DAGVTQSPTHLIKTRGQQVTLRCSPKSGHDTVSWYQQALGQGPQFIFQYYEEEERQRGNFPDRFSGHQFPNYSSELNVNALLLGDSALYLCASSLRDRKHYEQYFGPGTRLTVT.

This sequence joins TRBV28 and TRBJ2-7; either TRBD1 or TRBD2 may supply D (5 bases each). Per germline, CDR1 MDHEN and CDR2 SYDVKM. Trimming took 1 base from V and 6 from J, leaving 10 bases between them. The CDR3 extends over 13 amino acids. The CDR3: CASSLSQGREQYV. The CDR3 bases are TGTGCCAGCAGTTTATCTCAGGGACGCGAGCAGTACGTC.

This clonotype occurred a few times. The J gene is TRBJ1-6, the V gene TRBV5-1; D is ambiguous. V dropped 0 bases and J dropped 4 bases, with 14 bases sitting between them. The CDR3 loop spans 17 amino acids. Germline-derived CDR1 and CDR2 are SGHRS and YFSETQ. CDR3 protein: CASSLEAWKGYNSPLHF. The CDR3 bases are TGCGCCAGCAGCTTGGAGGCCTGGAAGGGTTATAATTCACCCCTCCACTTT.

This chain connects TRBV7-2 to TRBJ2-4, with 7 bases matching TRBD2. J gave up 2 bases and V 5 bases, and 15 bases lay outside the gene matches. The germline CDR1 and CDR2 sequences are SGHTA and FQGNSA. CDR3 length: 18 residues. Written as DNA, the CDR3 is TGTGCCAGCAGCCTAACCGGACTAGAGGGTCGTACCAAAAACATTCAGTACTTC. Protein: CASSLTGLEGRTKNIQYF.

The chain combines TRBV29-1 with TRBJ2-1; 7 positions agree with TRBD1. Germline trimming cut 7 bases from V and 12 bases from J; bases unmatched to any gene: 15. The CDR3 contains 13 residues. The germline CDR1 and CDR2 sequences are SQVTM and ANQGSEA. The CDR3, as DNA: TGCAGCGCCTTACACGATAGGGGGCTTCGGCAGTTCTTC. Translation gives CSALHDRGLRQFF.

In DNA, the CDR3 is TGTGCCAGTGGACAGAGCTCCTATAATTCACCCCTCCACTTT. Amino acids: CASGQSSYNSPLHF. This chain uses TRBV7-2 with TRBJ1-6; D is possibly TRBD1 (6 bases). The CDR3 sequence is 14 residues long. The germline V gene encodes CDR1 SGHTA and CDR2 FQGNSA. Trimming pared 9 bases from V and 0 bases from J, leaving 9 bases between. Supplemented by reference TRBV7-2 and TRBJ1-6, the full variable domain reads GAGVSQSPSNKVTEKGKDVELRCDPISGHTALYWYRQSLGQGLEFLIYFQGNSAPDKSGLPSDRFSAERTGGSVSTLTIQRTQQEDSAVYLCASGQSSYNSPLHFGNGTRLTVT.

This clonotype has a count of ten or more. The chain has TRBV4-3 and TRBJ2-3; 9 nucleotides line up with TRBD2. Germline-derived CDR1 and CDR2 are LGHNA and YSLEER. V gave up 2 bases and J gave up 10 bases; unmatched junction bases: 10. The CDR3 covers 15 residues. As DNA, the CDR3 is TGCGCCAGCAGCCAAACCCCGTCAAGCGGGGGGCCGCAGTATTTT. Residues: CASSQTPSSGGPQYF.

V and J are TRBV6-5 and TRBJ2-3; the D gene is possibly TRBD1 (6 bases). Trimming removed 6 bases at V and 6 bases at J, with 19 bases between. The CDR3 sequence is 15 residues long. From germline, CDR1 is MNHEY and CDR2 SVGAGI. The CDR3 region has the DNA TGTGCCAGCAGCAGTGTGGGGGCCAGGTCCGATACGCAGTATTTT. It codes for CASSSVGARSDTQYF.